This T cell receptor beta chain emerged from a study of human T cells and chemical hapten exposure (dated by TCRdb to about 2021). Broadly, across the study: For sensitization, 2% DPC in acetone was applied to a roughly 2 cm by roughly 2 cm area of upper inner arm skin. Around 29 alopecia patients provided blood for TCR sequencing at one to four time points (pre-sensitization, 2, 6 and 24 weeks). Peripheral blood TCR repertoire changes were tracked in vivo in alopecia patients during primary and secondary sensitization to the hapten diphenylcyclopropenone (DPC). Weekly therapeutic DPC doses were additionally applied to the scalp of patients throughout the roughly 23-week study period. Blood samples were taken from patients before sensitization (week 0) and then at 2, 6 and about 24 weeks after DPC sensitization. The libraries were sequenced as a pool, and the TCR yield per sample differed mostly because of small variations in library volumes within the pool. Most of the patients in the cohort were female, and the cohort covered alopecia areata with under or over 50% scalp involvement, alopecia totalis and alopecia universalis. Patch testing on the upper back used Finn chambers containing 0.01% DPC, with scoring done after 6 days according to International Contact Dermatitis Research Group standards. General study outcomes and caveats: All patients had alopecia, a presumed autoimmune disease, so their immune response might differ from that of healthy individuals. After repeated subsampling, changes were observed in the strength of the expansion versus patch-test correlation and in the threshold at which the correlation became significant. Expanded TCRs formed significantly more large CDR3 similarity clusters than pre-sensitization or healthy control sets, consistent with antigen-driven responses. The number of PT1 expanded TCRs positively correlated with patch test score, significant at thresholds 8, 16 and 32 but not 4. The number of TCRs above 1 in 1000 frequency did not change with DPC sensitization; there was no evidence of global repertoire structure alterations.

Libraries were built with RACE. For sequencing, a NextSeq 500 was employed. During library preparation, unique molecular identifiers were attached to individual cDNA molecules so that TCRs could be counted in a quantitative, reproducible way. Both TCR alpha and TCR beta chains were sequenced from each blood RNA sample. The study's own analysis went as follows. Samples had a median of roughly 99,000 TCRs, with a range from about 23,224 to 700,000. V, J and CDR3 annotation of the TCR reads was carried out using the Decombinator software suite. Every sample was subsampled to the same number of TCRs (28,000) for the PS versus PT1 abundance plots. Expanded TCRs were defined as absent before sensitization and observed at least eight times at the 2-week time point. TCRdb redid the processing of the public reads, applying fastp at Q25 and MiXCR, and retained in-frame beta chains. Here each entry gathers all rows of one CDR3 protein and keeps the most common genes and DNA. TCRdb, rather than the study authors, made the V and J calls. This sample holds about 120,000 distinct CDR3 sequences; 11% were observed only once. The ten largest clones capture 2% to 2.5% of the sample.

Including cysteine and phenylalanine, the CDR3 has 15 amino acids. CDR3 DNA only is kept here, 45 bases in frame from base 1. At the junction V is shortened by 0 bases and J by 5 bases; bases outside the gene matches: 5. According to the germline V gene, CDR1 reads LGHNA and CDR2 reads YSLEER. This clonotype was found a few times. Its antigen target is currently unknown. No base-level quality is on record; no much larger clone is a single base apart. According to the study, the label for this sample's time point signals: patch test 3, about 24 weeks after DPC sensitization. Sample treatment or condition, as interpreted from the label and publication: therapeutic diphenylcyclopropenone sensitization with weekly scalp DPC. At every patch-test visit, the blood draw took place before the patch test was put on. Patients were eligible if aged 18 to 70, diagnosed with alopecia and judged suitable for DPC therapy, and pregnant patients were excluded. Total RNA was extracted from unfractionated whole blood collected in Tempus Blood RNA tubes.

The sequence was obtained from a woman aged 45 to 65 with alopecia areata. Some clones in this sample may be carry-over from other donors' samples. The sample consisted of whole blood, taken in connection with sensitization to the hapten diphenylcyclopropenone (DPC). The chain joins TRBV4-3 to TRBJ2-5; the junction holds 8 bases that match TRBD1. The DNA sequence is as follows: TGCGCCAGCAGCCAAGAGGACAGGGCTCGGGAGACCCAGTACTTC. Translated, this gives CASSQEDRARETQYF.